The rows below give T cell receptor beta chains drawn from one sample of a study of spatial heterogeneity in lung cancer. TCRdb independently ran MiXCR on the 5' RACE reads; one entry per CDR3 protein. The data show over 40,000 distinct CDR3 sequences, 10% to 15% seen once. This sample comprised PBMCs, obtained at follow-up. The source of these receptors is a male donor with early-stage non-small cell lung cancer. Both conserved end residues are part of each CDR3. Fields, in order: CDR3 protein, V gene, J gene, D gene. The D gene is left open where the match is weak.

CDR3 protein: CASSSKTSGRNEQYF; V gene: TRBV3-1; J gene: TRBJ2-7; D gene: TRBD2
CDR3 protein: CASSSLDTEAFF; V gene: TRBV18; J gene: TRBJ1-1; D gene: NA
CDR3 protein: CASSFGSSTNEKLFF; V gene: TRBV7-9; J gene: TRBJ1-4; D gene: NA
CDR3 protein: CASSSYRGSFVDTQYF; V gene: TRBV7-9; J gene: TRBJ2-3; D gene: NA
CDR3 protein: CSASPGQGYGYTF; V gene: TRBV20-1; J gene: TRBJ1-2; D gene: TRBD1
CDR3 protein: CAWSGTDNEKLFF; V gene: TRBV30; J gene: TRBJ1-4; D gene: TRBD1
CDR3 protein: CASTPPGSYEQYF; V gene: TRBV19; J gene: TRBJ2-7; D gene: NA
CDR3 protein: CASSPGGPLYSNQPQHF; V gene: TRBV5-4; J gene: TRBJ1-5; D gene: NA
CDR3 protein: CASSFQDGTEEQYF; V gene: TRBV7-2; J gene: TRBJ2-7; D gene: TRBD1
CDR3 protein: CASSTAGGWNQPQHF; V gene: TRBV12-3/TRBV12-4; J gene: TRBJ1-5; D gene: NA
CDR3 protein: CSANIPADEQYF; V gene: TRBV20-1; J gene: TRBJ2-7; D gene: NA
CDR3 protein: CASRMTDSTITDTQYF; V gene: TRBV6-6; J gene: TRBJ2-3; D gene: NA
CDR3 protein: CASSRLGLAASGYNEQFF; V gene: TRBV14; J gene: TRBJ2-1; D gene: TRBD2
CDR3 protein: CASSPGEMFIDTEAFF; V gene: TRBV18; J gene: TRBJ1-1; D gene: NA
CDR3 protein: CSVEDGRGGYGYTF; V gene: TRBV29-1; J gene: TRBJ1-2; D gene: NA
CDR3 protein: CASSLEDPSPDEQYF; V gene: TRBV5-1; J gene: TRBJ2-7; D gene: NA
CDR3 protein: CAVAVGGNTIYF; V gene: TRBV12-3/TRBV12-4; J gene: TRBJ1-3; D gene: NA
CDR3 protein: CASSPADAIYGYTF; V gene: TRBV7-2; J gene: TRBJ1-2; D gene: NA
CDR3 protein: CASSAGTGYGLETQYF; V gene: TRBV12-3/TRBV12-4; J gene: TRBJ2-5; D gene: TRBD1
CDR3 protein: CASRRTLNNEQFF; V gene: TRBV6-5; J gene: TRBJ2-1; D gene: NA
CDR3 protein: CSVAGTGDYNEQFF; V gene: TRBV29-1; J gene: TRBJ2-1; D gene: TRBD1
CDR3 protein: CASSFTTGGNEKLFF; V gene: TRBV7-2; J gene: TRBJ1-4; D gene: NA
CDR3 protein: CASSRTSGSWSTGELFF; V gene: TRBV7-8; J gene: TRBJ2-2; D gene: TRBD2
CDR3 protein: CASLNSGANVLTF; V gene: TRBV9; J gene: TRBJ2-6; D gene: NA
CDR3 protein: CASSLWQGGSNQPQHF; V gene: TRBV7-6; J gene: TRBJ1-5; D gene: NA
CDR3 protein: CASSTPGTSGRNEQFF; V gene: TRBV11-1; J gene: TRBJ2-1; D gene: TRBD2
CDR3 protein: CASQTGGLKPQHF; V gene: TRBV19; J gene: TRBJ1-5; D gene: TRBD1
CDR3 protein: CASSQFGLAGDHEQYF; V gene: TRBV27; J gene: TRBJ2-7; D gene: TRBD2
CDR3 protein: CASSLLGGTEAFF; V gene: TRBV6-2/TRBV6-3; J gene: TRBJ1-1; D gene: NA
CDR3 protein: CASSFQAGIQETQYF; V gene: TRBV7-2; J gene: TRBJ2-5; D gene: NA
CDR3 protein: CASRAGVYSYNEQFF; V gene: TRBV7-6; J gene: TRBJ2-1; D gene: NA
CDR3 protein: CASSPGQNRYEQYF; V gene: TRBV7-8; J gene: TRBJ2-7; D gene: NA
CDR3 protein: CASSLGGPGTGELFF; V gene: TRBV12-3/TRBV12-4; J gene: TRBJ2-2; D gene: NA
CDR3 protein: CASSSNRGSSGYTF; V gene: TRBV12-3/TRBV12-4; J gene: TRBJ1-2; D gene: TRBD1
CDR3 protein: CASSRATGEAFF; V gene: TRBV12-3/TRBV12-4; J gene: TRBJ1-1; D gene: TRBD1
CDR3 protein: CASSQDLSQGVFQPQHF; V gene: TRBV4-2; J gene: TRBJ1-5; D gene: TRBD1
CDR3 protein: CASKAWDRGDDEQFF; V gene: TRBV6-2/TRBV6-3; J gene: TRBJ2-1; D gene: TRBD1
CDR3 protein: CASSNYWNEQFF; V gene: TRBV6-5; J gene: TRBJ2-1; D gene: NA
CDR3 protein: CASSFSDVLYGYTF; V gene: TRBV5-4; J gene: TRBJ1-2; D gene: NA
CDR3 protein: CASSLGQGMTEAFF; V gene: TRBV18; J gene: TRBJ1-1; D gene: TRBD1
CDR3 protein: CASSVVPTGSGANVLTF; V gene: TRBV9; J gene: TRBJ2-6; D gene: TRBD1
CDR3 protein: CASSYEDTQYF; V gene: TRBV7-9; J gene: TRBJ2-3; D gene: NA
CDR3 protein: CASSYSQETQYF; V gene: TRBV6-2/TRBV6-3; J gene: TRBJ2-5; D gene: NA
CDR3 protein: CSARGPQGASGNTIYF; V gene: TRBV20-1; J gene: TRBJ1-3; D gene: TRBD1
CDR3 protein: CASSLGQDSPLHF; V gene: TRBV7-6; J gene: TRBJ1-6; D gene: NA
CDR3 protein: CASSLRQGAKNIQYF; V gene: TRBV12-3/TRBV12-4; J gene: TRBJ2-4; D gene: TRBD1
CDR3 protein: CSAKQGGTEAFF; V gene: TRBV20-1; J gene: TRBJ1-1; D gene: TRBD1
CDR3 protein: CASSLVGSPEAFF; V gene: TRBV7-2; J gene: TRBJ1-1; D gene: NA
CDR3 protein: CAWSPWEMNTEAFF; V gene: TRBV30; J gene: TRBJ1-1; D gene: NA
CDR3 protein: CASSLGAGSRNEQFF; V gene: TRBV5-1; J gene: TRBJ2-1; D gene: NA
CDR3 protein: CASTPMRTNEQFF; V gene: TRBV7-2; J gene: TRBJ2-1; D gene: NA
CDR3 protein: CASSSYTLRTSEQYF; V gene: TRBV12-3/TRBV12-4; J gene: TRBJ2-7; D gene: NA
CDR3 protein: CATSSPGTYDEQFF; V gene: TRBV15; J gene: TRBJ2-1; D gene: NA